Listed below are T cell receptor beta chains from one sample, sequenced in a study of T cells after somatic rescue of genetic block. Measured with immunoSEQ multiplex PCR; TCRdb has only the in-frame clones, and not every one. The sample lists roughly 14,000 clones; roughly two thirds were seen once. The sequenced sample was peripheral blood mononuclear cells (PBMCs). These receptors were obtained from a boy aged 10-17 years. CDR3s include the opening cysteine and the closing phenylalanine or tryptophan. The D gene is left open where the match is weak. Clone sizes are given selectively: once, few, many, or a class where the clone is expanded.

j_call v_call clone_size cdr3_length d_call cdr3_aa cdr3_nt
TRBJ2-5 TRBV9 - 17 TRBD2 CASSVAPSGGYQETQYF TGTGCCAGCAGCGTAGCTCCTAGCGGGGGGTACCAAGAGACCCAGTACTTC
TRBJ1-1 TRBV27 - 15 - CASSLLAIPNTEAFF TGTGCCAGCAGTTTATTGGCCATTCCGAACACTGAAGCTTTCTTT
TRBJ2-1 TRBV9 - 15 - CASSVQGDIYNEQFF TGTGCCAGCAGCGTCCAAGGGGACATTTACAATGAGCAGTTCTTC
TRBJ2-2 TRBV5-4 - 13 - CASSQDSLGELFF TGTGCCAGCAGCCAGGACAGCTTGGGGGAGCTGTTTTTT
TRBJ2-7 TRBV6-6 - 15 TRBD1 CASSYPGTGHYEQYF TGTGCCAGCAGTTACCCTGGGACAGGACATTACGAGCAGTACTTC
TRBJ2-1 TRBV4-1 large 16 TRBD2 CASSHGAGGTYNEQFF TGCGCCAGCAGCCATGGAGCGGGAGGGACCTACAATGAGCAGTTCTTC
TRBJ1-2 TRBV10-3 once 15 TRBD1 CAIRDRDRVNYGYTF TGTGCCATCAGAGATCGGGACAGGGTTAACTATGGCTACACCTTC
TRBJ2-4 TRBV7-9 - 16 TRBD2 CASSLDGGAAKNIQYF TGTGCCAGCAGCTTAGACGGGGGGGCCGCCAAAAACATTCAGTACTTC
TRBJ1-5 TRBV2 - 17 - CASSEAIIGRFNQPQHF TGTGCCAGCAGTGAGGCTATTATCGGCAGATTTAATCAGCCCCAGCATTTT
TRBJ2-7 TRBV27 - 15 TRBD2 CASSSAGGPWYEQYF TGTGCCAGCAGTTCAGCGGGAGGGCCTTGGTACGAGCAGTACTTC
TRBJ2-6 TRBV7-8 - 16 TRBD1 CASSPGQAFGANVLTF TGTGCCAGCAGCCCGGGACAGGCTTTTGGGGCCAACGTCCTGACTTTC
TRBJ2-5 TRBV7-9 - 13 - CASSLDRAETQYF TGTGCCAGCAGCTTAGACAGGGCGGAGACCCAGTACTTC
TRBJ2-6 TRBV10-3 - 16 - CAISESTLSGANVLTF TGTGCCATCAGTGAGTCGACCCTCTCTGGGGCCAACGTCCTGACTTTC
TRBJ2-3 TRBV7-3 - 16 - CASSLNGMGFADTQYF TGTGCCAGCAGCTTGAATGGGATGGGCTTCGCAGATACGCAGTATTTT
TRBJ1-2 TRBV5-1 - 17 TRBD1 CASSSQQFDRGQYGYTF TGCGCCAGCAGCTCCCAACAATTTGACAGGGGGCAATATGGCTACACCTTC
TRBJ2-1 TRBV19 few 16 TRBD2 CASSIVAGSYYNEQFF TGTGCCAGTAGTATAGTAGCGGGGTCGTACTACAATGAGCAGTTCTTC
TRBJ2-1 TRBV6-6 - 16 TRBD2 CASSSAMGGSRPEQFF TGTGCCAGCAGTTCGGCTATGGGCGGGAGCCGTCCTGAGCAGTTCTTC
TRBJ1-2 TRBV28 - 14 - CASSYLDRNYGYTF TGTGCCAGCAGTTACCTGGACAGAAACTATGGCTACACCTTC
TRBJ2-3 TRBV7-3 - 17 TRBD2 CASSYSPPGLAGFTQYF TGTGCCAGCAGCTATAGCCCGCCGGGACTAGCGGGGTTTACGCAGTATTTT
TRBJ2-7 TRBV5-4 - 16 TRBD1 CASSRNGQGGPYEQYF TGTGCCAGCAGCCGTAACGGACAGGGCGGACCCTACGAGCAGTACTTC
TRBJ1-1 TRBV27 - 13 - CASSFGTGMRAFF TGTGCCAGCAGTTTCGGGACCGGAATGAGAGCTTTCTTT
TRBJ1-2 TRBV6-1 - 12 - CASVWGLGGYTF TGTGCCAGCGTTTGGGGGCTTGGCGGCTACACCTTC
TRBJ2-4 TRBV7-9 - 13 - CASSEGPKNIQYF TGTGCCAGCAGCGAGGGACCCAAAAACATTCAGTACTTC
TRBJ1-6 TRBV19 - 13 - CASSTRYNSPLHF TGTGCCAGTAGTACCAGATATAATTCACCCCTCCACTTT
TRBJ1-1 TRBV28 few 15 - CASSFVDGLFAEAFF TGTGCCAGCAGTTTCGTGGACGGGCTATTTGCTGAAGCTTTCTTT
TRBJ1-1 TRBV29-1 - 13 - CSVAERLNTEAFF TGCAGCGTTGCCGAGAGGCTGAACACTGAAGCTTTCTTT
TRBJ1-1 TRBV28 - 18 - CASSLWARVANKGTEAFF TGTGCCAGCAGTTTATGGGCCAGGGTGGCAAACAAGGGCACTGAAGCTTTCTTT